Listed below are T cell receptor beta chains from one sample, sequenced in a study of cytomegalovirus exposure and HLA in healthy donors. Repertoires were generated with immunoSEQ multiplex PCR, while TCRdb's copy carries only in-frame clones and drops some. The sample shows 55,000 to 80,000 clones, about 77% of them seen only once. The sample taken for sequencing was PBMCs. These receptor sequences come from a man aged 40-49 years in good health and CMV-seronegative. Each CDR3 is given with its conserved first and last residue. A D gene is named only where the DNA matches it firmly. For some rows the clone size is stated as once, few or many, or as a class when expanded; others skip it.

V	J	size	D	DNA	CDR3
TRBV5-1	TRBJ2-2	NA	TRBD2	TGCGCCAGCAGCTTGGTGCGGTTGGTAGCGGGATTTAACACCGGGGAGCTGTTTTTT	CASSLVRLVAGFNTGELFF
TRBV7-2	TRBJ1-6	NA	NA	TGTGCCAGCAGCTTAGGGGCAGGGTCACCCCTCCACTTT	CASSLGAGSPLHF
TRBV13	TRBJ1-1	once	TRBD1	TGTGCCAGCAGCGAAACTTGGGACAGGGGAAGTGAAGCTTTCTTT	CASSETWDRGSEAFF
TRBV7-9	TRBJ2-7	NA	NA	TGTGCCAGCGGGGGCGGGCCAGAACCCTACGAGCAGTACTTC	CASGGGPEPYEQYF
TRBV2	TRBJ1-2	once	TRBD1	TGTGCCAGCAGAGCAGGGACAGGGGGCATGATTGGCTACACCTTC	CASRAGTGGMIGYTF
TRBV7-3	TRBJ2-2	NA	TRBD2	TGTGCCAGCAGCTCGGGACTAGCGGGGGAGCTGTTTTTT	CASSSGLAGELFF
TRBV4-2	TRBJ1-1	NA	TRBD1	TGTGCCAGCAGCCAAGATCAGGGGGCCATGAACACTGAAGCTTTCTTT	CASSQDQGAMNTEAFF
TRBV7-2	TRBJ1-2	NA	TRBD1	TGTGCCAGCAGCGCAGGCGGACAGGGTGGGCACTATGGCTACACCTTC	CASSAGGQGGHYGYTF
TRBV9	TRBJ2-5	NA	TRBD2	TGTGCCAGCAGCCCCAGACTAGCGGAAAACCAAGAGACCCAGTACTTC	CASSPRLAENQETQYF
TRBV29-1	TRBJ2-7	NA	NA	TGCAGCGTTGAAACCCACAGCTCCTACGAGCAGTACTTC	CSVETHSSYEQYF
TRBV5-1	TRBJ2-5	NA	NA	TGCGCCAGCAGCTTGGAGAGGCGGCAAGAGACCCAGTACTTC	CASSLERRQETQYF
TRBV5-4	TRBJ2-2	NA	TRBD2	TGTGCCAGCAGCCCCCCGGGACTAGCGGCCACCGGGGAGCTGTTTTTT	CASSPPGLAATGELFF
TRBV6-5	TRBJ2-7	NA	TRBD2	TGTGCCAGCAGTTACTCTTTTAGCGGGAGTGTCTACGAGCAGTACTTC	CASSYSFSGSVYEQYF
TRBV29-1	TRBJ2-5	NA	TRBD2	TGCAGCGTTCAATTAGCGGGGGACCTGCGGACATACGAGACCCAGTACTTC	CSVQLAGDLRTYETQYF
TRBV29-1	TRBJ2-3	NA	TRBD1	TGCAGCGTTAGGACAGGGGCTGGAGATACGCAGTATTTT	CSVRTGAGDTQYF
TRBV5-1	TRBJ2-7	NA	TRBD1	TGCGCCAGCAGCTTGGCGGGACAGGGGGCTTACGAGCAGTACTTC	CASSLAGQGAYEQYF